This T cell receptor beta chain was sequenced during a study of shared clonotypes between healthy human individuals (dated by TCRdb to the early 2020s). Turning to the overall study: A few men and two women, aged 18 to 49 years, made up the cohort. The study deeply sequenced blood TCR repertoires of about 5 healthy adults to estimate repertoire size and the extent of clonotype sharing between individuals. Libraries were prepared and TCR repertoires were sequenced by different laboratories using diverse techniques, in order to increase sequencing depth and limit assay-specific biases. Each donor's leukapheresis produced roughly between about 0.9 and 9.5 billion PBMCs. What the authors observed across the whole study: Because the study included only a small number of donors, the genetic and exposure-history diversity represented was limited. Sampling was restricted to blood, and TCR repertoires in tissue are likely to differ from TCR repertoires in blood. Pairwise subsampling indicated that sequencing depth was expected to affect the degree of clonotype sharing among donors.

The donors were healthy, HIV-negative adults with no recently reported acute infections or vaccinations. Only Caucasian adults living in Nashville, Tennessee, USA were represented among the donors. For unsorted samples, some 90 million PBMCs were counted and genomic DNA was extracted with the QIAamp DNA Blood Mini kit. After blood collection by leukapheresis, PBMCs were isolated using Ficoll-Histopaque density gradient centrifugation and then cryopreserved in the vapor phase of liquid nitrogen. The CDR3 goes from the cysteine to the phenylalanine over 15 residues. The entry retains the CDR3 DNA only, 45 bases that are in frame from base 1. V loses 2 bases, J loses 1 base, and the germline ends lie 11 bases apart. The germline V gene supplies CDR1 ENHRY and CDR2 SYGVKD. Using the deep immunoSEQ assay, TCR CDR3 regions were amplified from genomic DNA by multiplex PCR. Extracted genomic DNA from each cell subset was spread evenly across all wells of several immunoSEQ 96-well plates, with each plate serving as a replicate. For unsorted PBMC, each replicate PCR was loaded with approximately 330 ng genomic DNA, equivalent to tens of thousands of T cell genomes. Genomic DNA from unsorted PBMC was sequenced over ten immunoSEQ deep assay plates. Purified libraries were measured with a Qubit 3.0 fluorometer, size-checked on a Bioanalyzer 2100, and measured again with the KAPA Library Quantification kit. A separate single-read 150-cycle Illumina NextSeq 550 flow cell was used to sequence each immunoSEQ 96-well plate. Under the source paper's analysis protocol: Because only junctional sequences without quality scores were contained in the immunoSEQ output, filtering matching that applied to full-length reads could not be performed. To assign V/J genes and CDR3, sequences were annotated using PyIR, a Python wrapper for IgBLAST v1.9, with IMGT germline references. Any read was removed if the V/J assignment was weak (E-value above 1e-6), the CDR3 was missing, or the read contained stop codons, out-of-frame junctions, or ambiguous translated residues. V3J clonotypes were defined as sequences sharing an identical inferred V gene, J gene, and CDR3 amino acid sequence. Percentage overlap between repertoires was calculated by dividing the number of shared unique clonotypes by the size of the smaller repertoire. Repertoire richness was assessed with RTK rarefaction, the Chao1 estimator, and Recon v2.1 estimates of unobserved clonotypes. In its TCRdb copy, this immuneACCESS table keeps in-frame sequences only and misses some clones. Where compared with another copy, unresolved V genes explain less than half of these, and the others have no known cause. For V, J and clone size, that table is used; D and trimming come from the DNA. This sample lists 550,000 to 600,000 clones; around three quarters were detected once. About 12% of the sample is in the top ten clones.

Comments on this clone: It lacks a known antigen. Base qualities are not provided; no much larger clone lies one nucleotide away.

This chain is built from TRBV10-3 and TRBJ1-1; TRBD1 is a weak D gene call, 6 bases matching. This clonotype originated in a woman in her forties in good health. Some clones in this sample may be carry-over from other donors' samples. Sequenced sample: PBMCs. The encoded CDR3 is CAISEPGTRNTEAFF. In nucleotide form, the sequence is TGTGCCATCAGTGAGCCGGGGACACGGAACACTGAAGCTTTCTTT.